These T cell receptor beta chains were read from a single sample in a study of control samples from healthy donors and cancer patients. TCRdb keeps only in-frame clones here, not all; method: immunoSEQ multiplex PCR. Of about 100,000 clones in the sample, around 80% were seen once. Sequencing input: blood. The source is a man between 18 and 29 years old in good health. Each CDR3 is given with its conserved first and last residue. The D gene is left open where the match is weak. Clone size is stated in some rows and not others, as once, few, many or a class when expanded.

.	.	TRBV2	TRBJ1-3	TGTGCCAGCAGTTCGTGGACAGAACCTGGAAACACCATATATTTT	CASSSWTEPGNTIYF
.	.	TRBV28	TRBJ2-1	TGTGCCAGCAGTCCGGACGGTACCTCCTACAATGAGCAGTTCTTC	CASSPDGTSYNEQFF
.	.	TRBV19	TRBJ1-5	TGTGCTTCATCAGGAGGGTGGGGGAATAGCAATCAGCCCCAGCATTTT	CASSGGWGNSNQPQHF
.	.	TRBV6-6	TRBJ1-3	TGTGCCAGCAGTTGGGGAGCTAGCTCTGGAAACACCATATATTTT	CASSWGASSGNTIYF
.	few	TRBV28	TRBJ2-7	TGTGCCAGCAGTTTATATCGAGGCAACTACGAGCAGTACTTC	CASSLYRGNYEQYF
.	.	TRBV6-1	TRBJ1-3	TGTGCCAGCAGTGAAGGACTAGGGCAGTCTGGAAACACCATATATTTT	CASSEGLGQSGNTIYF
.	.	TRBV5-1	TRBJ1-1	TGCGCCAGCAGCTCCGGGGTCTGGAACACTGAAGCTTTCTTT	CASSSGVWNTEAFF
.	.	TRBV21-1	TRBJ2-7	TGTGCCAGCAGCAAAGCGCTTTGCGGCGGGGGGGGCCACGAGCAGTACTTC	CASSKALCGGGGHEQYF
.	.	TRBV28	TRBJ1-5	TGTGCCAGCAGTCTAAATCAGCCCCAGCATTTT	CASSLNQPQHF
.	.	TRBV6-5	TRBJ1-5	TGTGCCAGCACTCTAACCGGACAATTCAATCAGCCCCAGCATTTT	CASTLTGQFNQPQHF
.	.	TRBV5-1	TRBJ1-2	TGCGCCAGCAGCATAGGACAGAGCTATGGCTACACCTTC	CASSIGQSYGYTF
.	.	TRBV7-2	TRBJ2-3	TGTGCCAGCAGCTTTTACCGGGTAGCAGATACGCAGTATTTT	CASSFYRVADTQYF
.	.	TRBV20-1	TRBJ2-7	TGCAGTGCTAGTAGACTCTCGGATTACGAGCAGTACTTC	CSASRLSDYEQYF
.	once	TRBV4-1	TRBJ1-2	TGCGCCAGCAGCCAAGACTTACAGCGTCCTAACTATGGCTACACCTTC	CASSQDLQRPNYGYTF
.	.	TRBV5-6	TRBJ1-2	TGTGCCAGCAGCCCCAGGGGATGGAACGGCTACACCTTC	CASSPRGWNGYTF
TRBD2	.	TRBV10-3	TRBJ2-1	TGTGCCATCAGTGAGAACAGCGGGGGGCCGGGCGATGAGCAGTTCTTC	CAISENSGGPGDEQFF
.	.	TRBV12-3/TRBV12-4	TRBJ2-3	TGTGCCAGCAGCATCGCTTCAGCAGATACGCAGTATTTT	CASSIASADTQYF
.	few	TRBV7-2	TRBJ1-5	TGTGCCAGCAGCTTAGATGGGCGGGCAGGGTTGCAGCCCCAGCATTTT	CASSLDGRAGLQPQHF